The clone carrying this T cell receptor (beta chain) was seen only a few times. Its specificity is not known. Profiled with immunoSEQ multiplex PCR; TCRdb holds only in-frame clones, not every one. The data show around 33,000 clones, roughly 93% seen once. Germline lookup yields CDR1 SNHLY and CDR2 FYNNEI. The trim removed 6 bases at V and 2 bases at J, leaving 8 bases unmatched. This CDR3 comprises 15 residues. This entry is derived from a study of T cells in tuberculosis. Stated time point: new active TB diagnosis, blood taken before or within 7 days of starting treatment. Whole-study findings and limits: Active tuberculosis cases were adults; controls were adolescents. Active tuberculosis TCR-alpha repertoires lay closer to GMM-specific TCRs than IGRA-negative controls, suggesting clonal expansion.

V and J are TRBV2 and TRBJ2-3, with TRBD2 matching 7 bases. Sample: PBMCs, taken at tuberculosis diagnosis. This TCR was sampled from an adult with tuberculosis. CDR3 amino acids: CASRGDYHPTDTQYF. CDR3 nucleotide sequence: TGTGCCAGCAGAGGGGACTACCACCCCACAGATACGCAGTATTTT.